This record covers a single T cell receptor (beta chain). TCRdb's copy holds only in-frame clones and misses some; the assay was immunoSEQ multiplex PCR. The sample lists approximately 760,000 clones, approximately 85% occurring once. Germline V gene lookup returns CDR1 WSHSY and CDR2 SAAADI. This CDR3 is 16 amino acids long. Trimming removed 8 bases at V and 3 bases at J, with 22 bases between. The data were taken from a study of shared T cell receptors in the human thymus. These data were also reused for a study on human thymus T cells.

V is TRBV10-2 and J is TRBJ2-5; D perhaps matches TRBD1 (6 bases). The clonotype originates from a girl in the first two years of life with a congenital heart defect. Sequencing input: thymocytes. The CDR3 spells CASARGRVKGEETQYF. The CDR3 region has the DNA TGCGCCAGCGCCAGGGGCAGGGTGAAAGGAGAAGAGACCCAGTACTTC.